These 22 T cell receptor beta chains were all obtained from the same sample, sequenced in a study of blood T cell repertoires in COVID-19. The repertoire was sequenced with immunoSEQ multiplex PCR; TCRdb's copy has only in-frame clones and lacks some. This sample has about 170,000 clones, with approximately 84% found just once. Sample: peripheral blood. The origin of the receptors is a middle-aged man who had recovered from COVID-19.

The chain has TRBV5-1 and TRBJ2-5; 8 nucleotides match TRBD1. Losses at the gene ends were 0 bases for V and 0 bases for J; bases not matched to a gene: 4. The length of the CDR3 is 16 residues. Germline lookup yields CDR1 SGHRS and CDR2 YFSETQ. The CDR3 DNA sequence: TGCGCCAGCAGCTTGGGGACAGGGTGGTACCAAGAGACCCAGTACTTC. Translation gives CASSLGTGWYQETQYF.

The chain has TRBV30 and TRBJ2-5; 8 bases align to TRBD2. Germline values: CDR1 GTSNPN, CDR2 SVGIG (reference sequence). V gave up 4 bases and J gave up 4 bases; unmatched junction bases: 5. This CDR3 has 13 residues. CDR3 in DNA: TGTGCCTGGAAGAAGGCGGGGGGAGAGACCCAGTACTTC. It is translated as CAWKKAGGETQYF.

This chain connects TRBV6-2 or TRBV6-3 to TRBJ1-5, with 12 bases identical to TRBD1. Germline trimming cut 6 bases from V and 9 bases from J; bases unmatched to any gene: 9. CDR3 length: 15 residues. Germline V gene data show CDR1 as MNHEY and CDR2 as SVGEGT. The CDR3 here is CASSSGQGAFRPQHF. The CDR3 nucleotides read TGTGCCAGCAGCTCGGGACAGGGGGCCTTTCGGCCCCAGCATTTT.

This clone was seen once. This rearrangement joins TRBV4-1 to TRBJ2-2, with D possibly being TRBD1 (5 bases). The V end was cut by 0 bases, the J end by 5 bases, with 13 bases between. The length of the CDR3 is 16 residues. Germline V CDR1 and CDR2: MGHRA, YSYEKL. The CDR3 here is CASSQEGRADTGELFF. DNA of the CDR3: TGCGCCAGCAGCCAAGAGGGCAGGGCAGATACCGGGGAGCTGTTTTTT.

The chain couples TRBV5-1 to TRBJ2-5, with a tentative D call TRBD1 (5 bases). V dropped 4 bases and J dropped 2 bases, with 12 bases sitting between them. The length of the CDR3 is 14 residues. Germline CDR1 reads SGHRS; CDR2 reads YFSETQ. CDR3 coding DNA: TGCGCCAGCAGCCTCACTGCAGGGCAAGAGACCCAGTACTTC. Its protein is CASSLTAGQETQYF.

The chain links TRBV20-1 to TRBJ1-1; D may be TRBD1 (6 bases). The V end was cut by 3 bases, the J end by 10 bases, with 15 bases between. The CDR3 is 12 residues long. CDR1 and CDR2 (germline): DFQATT, SNEGSKA (reference sequence). The CDR3 DNA follows: TGCAGTGCTAGTAGGGCAGGGGATTCAGCTTTCTTT. Amino acids: CSASRAGDSAFF.

The rearrangement uses TRBV3-1 (or the pseudogene TRBV3-2) and TRBJ2-3, with TRBD2 matching 13 bases. V was clipped by 4 bases and J by 7 bases; unmatched bases: 5. The CDR3 extends over 15 amino acids. In germline, CDR1 is LGHDT, CDR2 YNNKEL (reference sequence). This chain's CDR3 is CASSPGLAGANTQYF. In DNA, the CDR3 is TGTGCCAGCAGCCCCGGACTAGCGGGAGCTAATACGCAGTATTTT.

The chain is built from TRBV5-4 and TRBJ2-7; 8 nucleotides line up with TRBD2. The germline gives CDR1 SGHNT, CDR2 YYREEE (reference sequence). The V gene end was trimmed by 4 bases and the J gene end by 6 bases; junction bases not matched to a gene: 6. CDR3 length: 13 residues. In DNA form, the CDR3 reads TGTGCCAGCAGCGGGGGACTAGAAGGCGAGCAGTACTTC. Its protein product is CASSGGLEGEQYF.

The chain employs TRBV2 and TRBJ2-5; a weak D match, TRBD2 (5 bases). The V gene's germline CDR1 is SNHLY and CDR2 FYNNEI. V shed 7 bases and J shed 5 bases, with 11 bases lying between them. This CDR3 contains 12 residues. CDR3 sequence reads: CASNPRRETQYF. CDR3 nucleotide sequence: TGTGCCAGCAACCCCAGGAGGGAGACCCAGTACTTC. Full variable domain (outside the CDR3, taken from reference TRBV2 and TRBJ2-5): EPEVTQTPSHQVTQMGQEVILRCVPISNHLYFYWYRQILGQKVEFLVSFYNNEISEKSEIFDDQFSVERPDGSNFTLKIRSTKLEDSAMYFCASNPRRETQYFGPGTRLLVL.

V and J are TRBV6-5 and TRBJ2-2, with 7 bases matching TRBD1. Germline CDR1 and CDR2: MNHEY and SVGAGI. The CDR3 consists of 14 residues. The V segment lost 6 bases and the J segment 7 bases; nucleotides outside the gene matches: 8. The CDR3 coding sequence is TGTGCCAGCAGCGTAACAGGGGTTAGCGGGGAGCTGTTTTTT. Translating gives CASSVTGVSGELFF.

CDR3 sequence: CASSSGSYNSPLHF. The CDR3 DNA sequence: TGTGCCAGCAGCTCCGGGTCCTATAATTCACCCCTCCACTTT. V usage is TRBV7-9 and J usage is TRBJ1-6; D not certain. V was cut by 4 bases and J by 1 base, with 5 bases left in between. In germline, CDR1 is SEHNR, CDR2 FQNEAQ (reference sequence). This CDR3 has 14 amino acids. Full variable domain (missing parts from reference TRBV7-9 and TRBJ1-6): DTGVSQNPRHKITKRGQNVTFRCDPISEHNRLYWYRQTLGQGPEFLTYFQNEAQLEKSRLLSDRFSAERPKGSFSTLEIQRTEQGDSAMYLCASSSGSYNSPLHFGNGTRLTVT.

V usage is TRBV18 and J usage is TRBJ1-1; D remains ambiguous. CDR1 KGHSH and CDR2 LQKENI come from the germline V gene. V dropped 3 bases and J dropped 5 bases, with 13 bases sitting between them. The CDR3 consists of 14 residues. CDR3 protein: CASSPSPDGTEAFF. Here the CDR3 DNA reads TGTGCCAGCTCACCCTCGCCAGACGGGACTGAAGCTTTCTTT.

The V call is TRBV3-1 (or the pseudogene TRBV3-2), the J call TRBJ2-7; D unclear. CDR1 and CDR2 (germline): LGHDT, YNNKEL (reference sequence). This CDR3 is 11 amino acids long. V shed 3 bases and J shed 9 bases, with 9 bases lying between them. The CDR3: CASSHRTVQYF. The CDR3 DNA sequence: TGTGCCAGCAGCCACCGAACGGTGCAGTACTTC.

V gene TRBV28 combines with J gene TRBJ1-5; no clear D gene. CDR3 size: 14 residues. CDR1 and CDR2 from the germline V gene are MDHEN and SYDVKM. V gave up 7 bases and J gave up 12 bases, with 22 bases separating them. CDR3 sequence (DNA): TGTGCCAGCACCCAAACACCCCAATCCCGAATCCAGCATTTT. Residues: CASTQTPQSRIQHF. The variable domain in full, with the rest retrieved from reference TRBV28 and TRBJ1-5, is DVKVTQSSRYLVKRTGEKVFLECVQDMDHENMFWYRQDPGLGLRLIYFSYDVKMKEKGDIPEGYSVSREKKERFSLILESASTNQTSMYLCASTQTPQSRIQHFGDGTRLSIL.

The chain has TRBV6-5 and TRBJ1-6, with D tentatively TRBD1 (6 bases). The germline CDR1 and CDR2 sequences are MNHEY and SVGAGI. The V gene lost 3 bases and the J gene lost 8 bases, with 11 bases spanning the gap. The CDR3 length is 14 residues. The CDR3 reads CASSYGGADSPLHF. The CDR3, as DNA: TGTGCCAGCAGTTATGGGGGGGCTGATTCACCCCTCCACTTT.

This clone showed up just a few times. The J gene is TRBJ2-1, the V gene TRBV25-1; TRBD1 might be the D (7 bases). Trimming took 5 bases from V and 8 from J, leaving 16 bases between them. The CDR3 runs to 14 residues. CDR1 is MGHDK and CDR2 is SYGVNS in the germline V gene. CDR3: CASSPGGFIDEQFF. For the CDR3, the DNA is TGTGCCAGCAGTCCAGGGGGGTTTATCGATGAGCAGTTCTTC.

This chain connects TRBV4-2 to TRBJ2-7, with D maybe TRBD2 (6 bases). The CDR3 has 15 residues. V gave up 0 bases and J gave up 0 bases, with 9 bases separating them. CDR1 and CDR2 (germline): LGHNA, YNFKEQ. CDR3 region: CASSQDRGSSYEQYF. CDR3 in DNA: TGTGCCAGCAGCCAAGATCGGGGGAGCTCCTACGAGCAGTACTTC.

The gene calls are TRBV30 and TRBJ2-1; 10 nucleotides line up with TRBD2. Germline-derived CDR1 and CDR2 are GTSNPN and SVGIG (reference sequence). The CDR3 totals 14 residues. V shed 1 base, J shed 4 bases, and the junction held 1 base outside the gene matches. The CDR3 loop reads CAWSETSGYNEQFF. The CDR3 coding sequence is TGTGCCTGGAGTGAGACTAGCGGGTACAATGAGCAGTTCTTC.

The chain recombines TRBV27 with TRBJ1-1; D call uncertain. The CDR3 runs to 12 residues. Germline V lookup: CDR1 MNHEY, CDR2 SMNVEV (reference sequence). Trimming removed 6 bases from V and 5 bases from J, with 10 bases in between. The CDR3 sequence is CASSSVETEAFF. The CDR3 nucleotides are TGTGCCAGCAGCTCCGTGGAGACTGAAGCTTTCTTT.

The chain joins TRBV6-1 to TRBJ2-2; 10 bases line up with TRBD1. This CDR3 spans 17 amino acids. Losses at the gene ends were 4 bases for V and 6 bases for J; bases not matched to a gene: 11. Germline values: CDR1 MNHNS, CDR2 SASEGT. CDR3 DNA: TGTGCCAGCAGTGGGGAACAGGGACAGGGGTTCGCCGGGGAGCTGTTTTTT. As protein: CASSGEQGQGFAGELFF.

The chain links TRBV5-6 to TRBJ1-1; D is possibly TRBD1 (5 bases). V lost 4 bases and J lost 1, with 11 bases in between. The CDR3 covers 14 residues. CDR1 is SGHDT, CDR2 YYEEEE, per germline. The CDR3 reads CASSVGLTNTEAFF. The CDR3 nucleotides read TGTGCCAGCAGCGTGGGACTGACGAACACTGAAGCTTTCTTT.

The chain couples TRBV2 to TRBJ2-3; weak D call: TRBD1 (6 bases). Per the germline V gene, CDR1 is SNHLY and CDR2 is FYNNEI. Trimming cost V 8 bases and J 1 base, with 10 bases left between them. This CDR3 has 13 residues. The CDR3: CASWGHRTDTQYF. CDR3 sequence (DNA): TGTGCCAGCTGGGGACACCGCACAGATACGCAGTATTTT.